This is a list of T cell receptor beta chains from one sample in a study of cytomegalovirus exposure and HLA in healthy donors. Profiled with immunoSEQ multiplex PCR; TCRdb holds only in-frame clones, not every one. The sample includes about 170,000 clones, just over 75% of them seen just once. Sequencing input: PBMCs. The receptor set was obtained from a woman aged 25 to 39 in good health and CMV-seropositive. Each CDR3 is given with its conserved first and last residue. The order of the fields is V gene, clone size, J gene, D gene, CDR3 DNA, CDR3 protein. A D gene is named only where the DNA matches it firmly. For some rows the clone size is stated as once, few or many, or as a class when expanded; others skip it.

>TRBV6-5|NA|TRBJ1-2|TRBD1
TGTGCCAGCAGTTACTCTCCGACAGGGAACTATGGCTACACCTTC
CASSYSPTGNYGYTF
>TRBV15|NA|TRBJ1-2|NA
TGTGCCACCAGCAGAGTCTTTGGGGACATAGCTAACTATGGCTACACCTTC
CATSRVFGDIANYGYTF
>TRBV14|NA|TRBJ2-6|NA
TGTGCCAGCAGCCATACCAACAGGGCCCCCAGGACGTCTGGGGCCAACGTCCTGACTTTC
CASSHTNRAPRTSGANVLTF
>TRBV6-5|few|TRBJ1-1|NA
TGTGCCAGCAGTTTAAATAGGGGAACTGAAGCTTTCTTT
CASSLNRGTEAFF
>TRBV9|NA|TRBJ2-7|NA
TGTGCCAGCAGCGTCCAGGAGGACGGAGCCTACGAGCAGTACTTC
CASSVQEDGAYEQYF
>TRBV18|NA|TRBJ1-2|NA
TGTGCCAGCTCACCACAAACCGGGACACTTTATGGCTACACCTTC
CASSPQTGTLYGYTF
>TRBV19|NA|TRBJ1-3|NA
TGTGCCAGTAGGGACTTCGGAAACACCATATATTTT
CASRDFGNTIYF
>TRBV7-6|NA|TRBJ1-5|TRBD1
TGTGCCAGCAGCTTAATTGCCCCCGGGACAGATCCTCAGCCCCAGCATTTT
CASSLIAPGTDPQPQHF
>TRBV7-8|NA|TRBJ2-3|NA
TGTGCCAGCAGCTCCACTCCCCGCACAGATACGCAGTATTTT
CASSSTPRTDTQYF
>TRBV19|NA|TRBJ2-7|NA
TGTGCCAGTACGGAGGGGGGGCCCCCCTACGAGCAGTACTTC
CASTEGGPPYEQYF
>TRBV2|once|TRBJ2-7|TRBD1
TGTGCCAGCAGTGATGAACAGGGGGCGTACGAGCAGTACTTC
CASSDEQGAYEQYF
>TRBV6-5|NA|TRBJ1-1|NA
TGTGCCAGCAGTAATCAGGGAACTGAAGCTTTCTTT
CASSNQGTEAFF
>TRBV11-2|NA|TRBJ1-1|NA
TGTGCCAGCAGCTTAAACCAGGGTAGCACTGAAGCTTTCTTT
CASSLNQGSTEAFF
>TRBV29-1|NA|TRBJ2-7|NA
TGCAGCGTTGCCGGCCTTTTGAGCGTCGAGCAGTACTTC
CSVAGLLSVEQYF
>TRBV7-9|NA|TRBJ2-5|TRBD2
TGTGCCAGCAGCTTTTTAGCGGGAGGGAGAGAGACCCAGTACTTC
CASSFLAGGRETQYF
>TRBV30|NA|TRBJ2-1|TRBD2
TGTGCCTGGAGTTTCGGGGGGAGCTCCTACAATGAGCAGTTCTTC
CAWSFGGSSYNEQFF
>TRBV7-9|NA|TRBJ2-7|TRBD1
TGTGCCAGCAGCTTAGCTCCGGGGACAGGGCACGCCTACGAGCAGTACTTC
CASSLAPGTGHAYEQYF
>TRBV25-1|NA|TRBJ1-1|TRBD1
TGTGCCAGCAGGGGACAGAGTATGAACACTGAAGCTTTCTTT
CASRGQSMNTEAFF
>TRBV5-1|NA|TRBJ2-2|TRBD1
TGCGCCAGCAGCTTGGTCGGACAGGGCACCGGGGAGCTGTTTTTT
CASSLVGQGTGELFF
>TRBV4-3|NA|TRBJ1-2|NA
TGCGCCAGCAGCCAAGATACACAGGGTTTACCCTATGGCTACACCTTC
CASSQDTQGLPYGYTF
>TRBV7-9|once|TRBJ2-7|TRBD2
TGTGCCAGCAGCTTGAGCGGGACTAGCGGCTACGAGCAGTACTTC
CASSLSGTSGYEQYF
>TRBV6-6|NA|TRBJ2-1|NA
TGTGCCAGCAGTTACTCAGGGGGAGTAGCAAATGAGCAGTTCTTC
CASSYSGGVANEQFF
>TRBV6-4|NA|TRBJ2-2|NA
TGTGCCAGCAGTGACACAACGGGGACCGGGGAGCTGTTTTTT
CASSDTTGTGELFF
>TRBV6-5|NA|TRBJ1-2|NA
TGTGCCAGCAGCGACACGGCTCTGTCGTATGGCTACACCTTC
CASSDTALSYGYTF
>TRBV11-2|few|TRBJ2-5|NA
TGTGCCAGCAGCCTAGGGACACTAGAGACCCAGTACTTC
CASSLGTLETQYF
>TRBV6-1|NA|TRBJ2-7|TRBD2
TGTGCCAGCATTGGAGGACTAGCGGGGGGCTACGAGCAGTACTTC
CASIGGLAGGYEQYF
>TRBV7-2|once|TRBJ2-7|TRBD2
TGTGCCAGCAGCTTAGATGGGGCTAGCGGGAGACCCGAGCAGTACTTC
CASSLDGASGRPEQYF
>TRBV10-3|NA|TRBJ2-7|TRBD1
TGTGCCATGGGTGTGGGACAGGGTGGTCGAGAGCAGTACTTC
CAMGVGQGGREQYF
>TRBV11-2|NA|TRBJ1-3|NA
TGTGCCAGCAGTCGAAATGGCAGGGTCTCAGGAAACACCATATATTTT
CASSRNGRVSGNTIYF
>TRBV29-1|NA|TRBJ1-1|NA
TGCAGCGTTGGACAGTCGAACACTGAAGCTTTCTTT
CSVGQSNTEAFF
>TRBV21-1|once|TRBJ1-4|NA
TGTGCCAGCAGCAGATGTGACAGCTTCAGGGGTGAAAAACTGTTTTTT
CASSRCDSFRGEKLFF
>TRBV18|NA|TRBJ2-2|NA
TGTGCCAGCGCTATTGATCGCACCGGGGAGCTGTTTTTT
CASAIDRTGELFF
>TRBV25-1|NA|TRBJ1-3|NA
TGTGCCAGCAGTGACGACCGGAGCTCTGGAAACACCATATATTTT
CASSDDRSSGNTIYF
>TRBV5-4|few|TRBJ2-1|TRBD2
TGTGCCAGCAGCCCTCTAGCGGAGCGCTACAATGAGCAGTTCTTC
CASSPLAERYNEQFF
>TRBV4-3|few|TRBJ1-1|NA
TGCGCCAGCAGCCAAGACAGTTCCGCCACTGAAGCTTTCTTT
CASSQDSSATEAFF
>TRBV28|NA|TRBJ1-1|TRBD1
TGTGCCAGCAGTTTGCAGGGGGCTTTAAGTAACACTGAAGCTTTCTTT
CASSLQGALSNTEAFF
>TRBV5-1|NA|TRBJ1-4|TRBD1
TGCGCCAGCAGCTTGGCCGGACAGGAGGTTAATGAAAAACTGTTTTTT
CASSLAGQEVNEKLFF